This T cell receptor (beta chain) was captured by sequencing in a study of T cell repertoires in cytomegalovirus infection. Study-wide context: Both a matching HLA type and CMV infection were indicated by public TCR beta signatures.

TCRdb called the reads again in MiXCR, with one record for every CDR3 protein. This sample has 60,000 to 80,000 distinct CDR3 sequences, with roughly a fifth found just once. The V end lost 5 bases, the J end lost 0 bases, and 10 bases lay between the germline ends. The CDR3 totals 14 residues. CDR1 is SGHVS and CDR2 is FQNEAQ in the germline V gene. Remarks on this clonotype: Its antigen is as yet unknown.

The J gene is TRBJ1-1, the V gene TRBV7-8; a weak D match, TRBD1 (5 bases). The sequence was collected from a human donor in good health (CMV status not recorded). Some clones in this sample may be carry-over from other donors' samples. The sample was CD8+ T cells from cultured PBMCs, taken from culture after CMV antigen stimulation. CDR3 sequence (DNA): TGTGCCAGCAGCGAAGGACATCTGAACACTGAAGCTTTCTTT. Translation gives CASSEGHLNTEAFF.